The source of this TCR beta chain is a study of CD8 T cells in Susac syndrome. Reverse transcription used roughly 0.45 to 1 ug RNA and random hexamers. TCRdb re-derived calls from the immunoSEQ multiplex PCR reads in MiXCR, one entry per CDR3 protein. In the table there are about 200,000 distinct CDR3 sequences, 90% to 95% of which are singletons. The study sequenced TCR beta in blood CD8+ and CD4+ T cells. This clonotype has a single count. The sequence was collected from a human donor with multiple sclerosis. The sequenced material came from CD4+ T cells from PBMCs.

The CDR3 region has the DNA TGCGCCAGCAGTGGGCTGATTCAAGAGACCCAGTACTTC. Translating gives CASSGLIQETQYF. The V gene is TRBV5-1, the J gene TRBJ2-5, with D unresolved. V was clipped by 5 bases and J by 2 bases, with 10 bases between them. The CDR3 is 13 residues long. Per the germline V gene, CDR1 is SGHRS and CDR2 is YFSETQ.